The T cell receptor (beta chain) under discussion was sequenced for a study of T cell responses to AZD1222 COVID-19 vaccine (dated by TCRdb to the early 2020s). In the study overall: A total of more than 230 trial participants underwent TCR sequencing, of whom 207 had received two doses of AZD1222 and roughly 26 had received two doses of the MenACWY control vaccine. Trial participants were enrolled by age into 18-55, 56-69 and 70-plus year subgroups, with around 150, 28 and 57 TCR-sequenced participants respectively. General conclusions and limits of the study: Vaccine-associated CD4 TCRs spanned the whole spike protein, with dominant responses in regions 160-218 and 743-854. Because no day 14 peak-response samples were available, repertoires were characterized only after the peak T cell response. Spike-specific TCR breadth and depth rose significantly after two AZD1222 doses compared with day 0 and with MenACWY recipients. Nearly half of unique spike-specific TCRs reportedly recognized epitopes outside regions mutated in the B.1.351 and B.1.1.7 variants. Only 5 to 7 AZD1222 recipients were SARS-CoV-2 seropositive at baseline, limiting conclusions about previously exposed vaccinees. The 56-69-year group was small, and its depth increase did not reach significance, likely because of low power. Most participants were white British and females outnumbered males, and the authors suggested that clonal diversity may have been underestimated.

This clone has a single count. Its binding antigen is unknown. Within one base of it there is no much larger clone, and no base qualities were kept. The CDR3 regions of human TCRbeta chains were analyzed by immunosequencing. Turning to the authors' computational methods: TCRs in the repertoires were matched against a reference library of SARS-CoV-2-specific TCRs that had been generated with the MIRA antigen-specificity platform. Breadth was defined as the fraction of unique TCRs that were SARS-CoV-2-associated, and depth was defined as the fraction of total T cells that were SARS-CoV-2-associated. Using the MIRA data, each spike-specific TCR was mapped to the spike region that the TCR reacts to and placed in a CD4 or CD8 class. Log10-transformed breadth and depth values were compared by one-way ANOVA with Sidak's multiple comparisons tests. The table was pulled from immuneACCESS by TCRdb, which kept in-frame rearrangements only. Such tables lose some clones; where checked, under half of the loss comes from unresolved V genes, and the rest has no known cause. From that table come the V and J calls and clone size; the DNA was used to work out D and trimming. Across this sample there are tens of thousands of clones, with more than 85% seen only once. The leading ten clones occupy 6% to 8% of the sample.

In light of the paper, this sample's time point label describes: about 28 days (+/-7) after the second vaccine dose. AZD1222 recipients with second doses at about 4 weeks or about 12 weeks were pooled, because spike-specific TCR depth and breadth did not differ between schedules. Vaccinee samples came from UK trials COV001 and COV002, including a single-blind randomized controlled phase 2/3 trial of AZD1222 (ChAdOx1 nCoV-19) in healthy adults. For TCRbeta chain sequencing, PBMC samples from trial participants were taken at day 0 and at day 28 after the second dose. The germline V gene encodes CDR1 DFQATT and CDR2 SNEGSKA (reference sequence). The CDR3 runs 11 residues from the cysteine to the phenylalanine. The DNA shown is the 33-base CDR3, in frame from base 1. V and J lose 3 bases and 6 bases, and a span of 9 bases separates them.

The starting material was peripheral blood, obtained 28 days after the second AZD1222 dose. This TCR was sampled from an adult who received the AZD1222 COVID-19 vaccine. The sequence links TRBV20-1 to TRBJ2-7; the D element might be TRBD1 or TRBD2, as each aligns at 5 bases. The nucleotide sequence is TGCAGTGCTAGGGGGGAGTCCGAGCAGTACTTC. Protein translation: CSARGESEQYF.